A single sample gave rise to the 3 T cell receptor beta chains below, sequenced in a study of blood T cell repertoires in COVID-19 (dated by TCRdb to the early 2020s). The method behind the library was the immunoSEQ multiplex PCR assay. This immuneACCESS table, as held by TCRdb, lists in-frame sequences with V and J called but not all clones. Of the missing ones, under half trace to an unresolved V gene in checked studies; the others have no known cause. Across this sample there are a few hundred thousand clones, with 88% seen only once. The ten largest make up about 1.2% of the sample. The specimen sequenced was PBMCs or T cells enriched from blood (not recorded which). The receptors were sampled from a woman under 30 who had recovered from COVID-19.

V gene TRBV28 combines with J gene TRBJ1-4; D is possibly TRBD1 (5 bases). Germline-derived CDR1 and CDR2 are MDHEN and SYDVKM. V lost 3 bases, J lost 14 bases, and 19 bases lay in between. The length of the CDR3 is 14 residues. As DNA, the CDR3 is TGTGCCAGCAGTTTCCCCAGGACCGTCGGGGGGCTGTTTTTT. This translates into CASSFPRTVGGLFF.

This chain uses TRBV2 with TRBJ1-3; tentatively, D is TRBD1 (5 bases). This CDR3 is built from 14 residues. Germline V gene sequence: CDR1 SNHLY, CDR2 FYNNEI. Trimming took off 8 bases at V and 1 base at J, with 12 bases between the two ends. CDR3 bases: TGTGCCAGCGGACCCAGGGTTTCTGGAAACACCATATATTTT. Translated, it gives CASGPRVSGNTIYF.

The chain uses TRBV6-5 and TRBJ1-1, with D perhaps matching TRBD1 (5 bases). The CDR3 is 13 amino acids. Germline CDR1 and CDR2: MNHEY and SVGAGI. Between the trimmed V and J ends, which lost 7 bases and 0 bases, there was a span of 9 bases. Written as DNA, the CDR3 is TGTGCCAGCACCACGGGGGTGAACACTGAAGCTTTCTTT. It codes for CASTTGVNTEAFF.